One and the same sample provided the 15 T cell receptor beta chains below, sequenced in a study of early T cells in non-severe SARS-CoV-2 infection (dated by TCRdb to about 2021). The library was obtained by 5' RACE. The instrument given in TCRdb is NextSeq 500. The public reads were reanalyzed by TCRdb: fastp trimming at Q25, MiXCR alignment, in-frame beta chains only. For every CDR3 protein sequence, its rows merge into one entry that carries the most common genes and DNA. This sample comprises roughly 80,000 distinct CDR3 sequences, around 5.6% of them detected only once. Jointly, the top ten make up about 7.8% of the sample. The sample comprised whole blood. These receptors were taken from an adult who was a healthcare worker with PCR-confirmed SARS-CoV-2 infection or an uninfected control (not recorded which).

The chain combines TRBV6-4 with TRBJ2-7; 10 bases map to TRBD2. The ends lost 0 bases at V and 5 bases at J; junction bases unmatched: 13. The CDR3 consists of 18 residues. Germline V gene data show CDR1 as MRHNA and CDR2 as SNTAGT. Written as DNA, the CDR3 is TGTGCCAGCAGTGACTCCGGACTAGCGGTCGGGCCCCTGCACGAGCAGTACTTC. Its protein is CASSDSGLAVGPLHEQYF.

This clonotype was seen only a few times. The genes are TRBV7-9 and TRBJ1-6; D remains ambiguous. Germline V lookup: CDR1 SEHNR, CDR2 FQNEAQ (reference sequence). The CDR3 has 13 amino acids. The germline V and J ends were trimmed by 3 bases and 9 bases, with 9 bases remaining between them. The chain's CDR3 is CASSFQVGSPLHF. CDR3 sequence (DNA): TGTGCCAGCAGCTTCCAGGTCGGTTCACCCCTCCACTTT. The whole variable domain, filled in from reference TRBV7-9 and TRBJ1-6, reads DTGVSQNPRHKITKRGQNVTFRCDPISEHNRLYWYRQTLGQGPEFLTYFQNEAQLEKSRLLSDRFSAERPKGSFSTLEIQRTEQGDSAMYLCASSFQVGSPLHFGNGTRLTVT.

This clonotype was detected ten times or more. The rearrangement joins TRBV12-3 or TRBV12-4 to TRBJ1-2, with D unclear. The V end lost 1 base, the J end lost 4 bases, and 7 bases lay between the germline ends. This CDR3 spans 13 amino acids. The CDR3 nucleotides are TGTGCCAGCAGTTTAGGACGGATCTATGGCTACACCTTC. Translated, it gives CASSLGRIYGYTF.

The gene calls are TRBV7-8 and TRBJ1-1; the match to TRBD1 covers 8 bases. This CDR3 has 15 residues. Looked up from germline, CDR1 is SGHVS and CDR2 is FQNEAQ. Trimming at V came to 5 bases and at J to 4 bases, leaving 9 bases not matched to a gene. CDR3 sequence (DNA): TGTGCCAGCAGCGTCGGACAGGGATCGGGCACTGAAGCTTTCTTT. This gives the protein CASSVGQGSGTEAFF.

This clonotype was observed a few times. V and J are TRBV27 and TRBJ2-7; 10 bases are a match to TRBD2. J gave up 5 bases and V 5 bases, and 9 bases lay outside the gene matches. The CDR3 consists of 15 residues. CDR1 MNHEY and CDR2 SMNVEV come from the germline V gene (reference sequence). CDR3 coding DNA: TGTGCCAGCAGTCCCTCGGGCCTAGCGGGGGACGAGCAGTACTTC. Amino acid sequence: CASSPSGLAGDEQYF.

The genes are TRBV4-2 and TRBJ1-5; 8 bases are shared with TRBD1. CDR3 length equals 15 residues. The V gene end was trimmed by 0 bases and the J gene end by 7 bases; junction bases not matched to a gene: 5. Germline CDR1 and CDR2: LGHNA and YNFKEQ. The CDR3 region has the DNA TGTGCCAGCAGCCAAGATGGACAGGGACGCCAGCCCCAGCATTTT. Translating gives CASSQDGQGRQPQHF.

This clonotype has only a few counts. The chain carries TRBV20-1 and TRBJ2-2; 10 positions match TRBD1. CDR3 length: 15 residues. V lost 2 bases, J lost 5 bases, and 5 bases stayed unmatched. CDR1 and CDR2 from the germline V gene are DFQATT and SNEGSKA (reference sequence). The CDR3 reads CSARSPGQGTGELFF. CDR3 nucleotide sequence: TGCAGTGCTAGAAGTCCGGGACAGGGGACCGGGGAGCTGTTTTTT.

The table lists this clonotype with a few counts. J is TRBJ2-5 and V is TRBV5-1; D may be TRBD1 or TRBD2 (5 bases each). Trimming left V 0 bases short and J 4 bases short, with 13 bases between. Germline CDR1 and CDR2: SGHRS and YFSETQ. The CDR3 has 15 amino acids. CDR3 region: CASSLAGPRGETQYF. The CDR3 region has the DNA TGCGCCAGCAGCTTGGCGGGGCCCAGAGGAGAGACCCAGTACTTC.

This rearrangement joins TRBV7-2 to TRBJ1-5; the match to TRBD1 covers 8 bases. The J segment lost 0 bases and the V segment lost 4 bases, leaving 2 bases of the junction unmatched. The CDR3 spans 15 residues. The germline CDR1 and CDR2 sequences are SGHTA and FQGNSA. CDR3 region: CASSSGGVSNQPQHF. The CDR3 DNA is TGTGCCAGCAGCTCAGGGGGCGTTAGCAATCAGCCCCAGCATTTT.

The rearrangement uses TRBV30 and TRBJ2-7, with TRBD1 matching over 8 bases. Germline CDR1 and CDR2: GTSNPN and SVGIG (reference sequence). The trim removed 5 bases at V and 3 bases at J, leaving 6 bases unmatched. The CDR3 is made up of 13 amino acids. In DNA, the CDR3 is TGTGCCTGGTCCAGGGGGCAGGACTACGAGCAGTACTTC. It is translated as CAWSRGQDYEQYF.

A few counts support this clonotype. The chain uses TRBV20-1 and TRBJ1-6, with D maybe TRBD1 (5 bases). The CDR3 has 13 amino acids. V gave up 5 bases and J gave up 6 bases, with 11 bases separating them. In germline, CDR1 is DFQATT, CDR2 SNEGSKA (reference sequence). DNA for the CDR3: TGCAGTGCTGAGGGGTATGGTAATTCACCCCTCCACTTT. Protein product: CSAEGYGNSPLHF.

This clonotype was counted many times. The CDR3 DNA sequence: TGTGCCAGCAGCCCGACAGGGGGCATGGACACCGGGGAGCTGTTTTTT. Translated, it gives CASSPTGGMDTGELFF. The chain links TRBV6-4 to TRBJ2-2, with 10 bases that match TRBD1. The length of the CDR3 is 16 residues. From germline, CDR1 is MRHNA and CDR2 SNTAGT. The junction had 7 bases not matched to a gene; V was cut back by 6 bases and J by 3 bases.

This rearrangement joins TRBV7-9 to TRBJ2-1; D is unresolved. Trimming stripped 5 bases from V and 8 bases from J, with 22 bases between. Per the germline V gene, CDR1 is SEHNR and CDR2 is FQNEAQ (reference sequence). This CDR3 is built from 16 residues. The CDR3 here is CASSPPGPNPWDEQFF. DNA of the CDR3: TGTGCCAGCAGCCCACCCGGGCCTAACCCTTGGGATGAGCAGTTCTTC.

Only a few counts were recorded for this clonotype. The CDR3 coding sequence is TGTGCCAGCAGTTTTCCCAACTATGGCTACACCTTC. It codes for CASSFPNYGYTF. The chain combines TRBV28 with TRBJ1-2; D not resolved. This CDR3 is built from 12 residues. Germline lookup yields CDR1 MDHEN and CDR2 SYDVKM. Trimming left V 3 bases short and J 2 bases short, with 4 bases between.

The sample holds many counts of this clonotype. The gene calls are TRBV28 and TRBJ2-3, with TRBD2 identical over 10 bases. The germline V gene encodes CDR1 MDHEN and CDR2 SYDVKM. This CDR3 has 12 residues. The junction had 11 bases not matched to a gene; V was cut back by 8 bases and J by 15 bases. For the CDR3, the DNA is TGTGCCAGCGGGTCTGCCGGGACTAGCGTATATTTT. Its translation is CASGSAGTSVYF. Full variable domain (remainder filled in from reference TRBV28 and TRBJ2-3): DVKVTQSSRYLVKRTGEKVFLECVQDMDHENMFWYRQDPGLGLRLIYFSYDVKMKEKGDIPEGYSVSREKKERFSLILESASTNQTSMYLCASGSAGTSVYFGPGTRLTVL.